The T cell receptor (beta chain) under discussion was sequenced for a study of cytomegalovirus exposure and HLA in healthy donors. V lost 3 bases, J lost 1 base, and 10 bases lay in between. The CDR3 covers 14 residues. CDR1 and CDR2 from the germline V gene are SGHRS and YFSETQ. With 60 Vbeta and 13 Jbeta primers, the PCR was carried out. Assay used: immunoSEQ multiplex PCR; TCRdb lists only in-frame clones, some missing. The table shows some 130,000 clones, with roughly 77% occurring only once. This receptor was obtained from a man younger than 40 in good health. The sequenced sample was PBMCs. V gene TRBV5-1 combines with J gene TRBJ1-1; D is ambiguous. The DNA of the CDR3 is TGCGCCAGCAGCTCCCTTACATCGAACACTGAAGCTTTCTTT. Its protein product is CASSSLTSNTEAFF.